This TCR beta chain was recovered during a study of blood T cell repertoires in COVID-19. Turning to the study itself: PBMCs, B-cell-depleted T cells, or T cells provided the cDNA or gDNA that made up the material.

Using immunoSEQ multiplex PCR, the repertoire was profiled, and TCRdb retains in-frame clones only, with some absent. This sample has 70,000 or so clones, with 65% to 85% found just once. Seattle's cohort entered during active infection and was followed longitudinally. CDR1 and CDR2 from the germline V gene are LGHNA and YSLEER. J gave up 4 bases and V 5 bases, and 4 bases lay outside the gene matches. The CDR3 totals 14 residues. The rearrangement uses TRBV4-3 and TRBJ2-1; 8 bases map to TRBD1. Sequenced input: peripheral blood. This receptor was obtained from a man aged 50-59 years with COVID-19, enrolled during active disease. DNA of the CDR3: TGCGCCAGCAGCGCCCGACAGGGGTACAATGAGCAGTTCTTC. Protein product: CASSARQGYNEQFF.